The count of the clone carrying this T cell receptor beta chain is one. Its antigen is undetermined. Treatment denoted: roughly ten-day PBMC culture with coronavirus spike peptide pools or control peptides (ViraFEST assay). The data originate from a study of vaccination and CD4 T cells after COVID-19. Sequencing of the DNA from cultured CD4+ T cells was carried out with the Oncomine TCR Beta short-read assay. TCRdb re-derived calls from the PCR reads in MiXCR, one entry per CDR3 protein. The sample holds about 21,000 distinct CDR3 sequences; around 48% are singletons and the top ten take about 2.7%. CDR1 LNHDA and CDR2 SQIVND come from the germline V gene (reference sequence). Trimming removed 9 bases at V and 6 bases at J, with 14 bases between. The CDR3 runs 12 residues. Findings and caveats of the study: Spike mono-reactivity was found in 304 of the 307 vaccine-specific clones identified in convalescent patients.

The input for sequencing was CD4+ T cells from blood, cultured in vitro, taken after SARS-CoV-2 vaccination. The J gene is TRBJ2-5, the V gene TRBV19, with D tentatively TRBD2 (6 bases). The sequence came from a human donor who had recovered from COVID-19. The CDR3 loop is CASRGAGQTQYF. In nucleotides, the CDR3 is TGTGCCAGCCGCGGGGCAGGGCAGACCCAGTACTTC.